Each of the 19 T cell receptor beta chains below was sequenced from the same sample in a study of blood T cells in healthy people across ages. The use of a sample-barcoded 5' primer and a J-beta primer mix characterized a second PCR of roughly 7 to 12 cycles. TCRdb redid the calling of the 5' RACE reads with MiXCR, one entry per CDR3 protein. There are 1,500,000 or so distinct CDR3 sequences in the sample; around 59% occur only once, and about 6.7% lies in the top ten. Input material: blood. These receptor sequences come from a man aged 18 to 30 in good health.

The count of this clonotype is one. The chain carries TRBV20-1 and TRBJ1-4; D is undetermined. Trimming removed 2 bases at V and 4 bases at J, with 8 bases between. Looked up from germline, CDR1 is DFQATT and CDR2 is SNEGSKA (reference sequence). The CDR3 has 13 amino acids. CDR3 loop: CSARREDNEKLFF. CDR3 nucleotides: TGCAGTGCTAGAAGGGAAGATAATGAAAAACTGTTTTTT.

The rearrangement links TRBV3-1 to TRBJ2-1; the D gene is possibly TRBD2 (5 bases). Trimming removed 6 bases at V and 4 bases at J, with 10 bases between. This CDR3 region has 13 residues. Germline-derived CDR1 and CDR2 are LGHDT and YNNKEL (reference sequence). The CDR3 protein is CASSRTEYNEQFF. CDR3 sequence (DNA): TGTGCCAGCAGTCGGACTGAGTACAATGAGCAGTTCTTC.

Concerning this clonotype itself: At one end the junction does not follow the germline gene, possibly because of a read error. V gene TRBV4-1 combines with J gene TRBJ2-7, with TRBD1 matching over 11 bases. There are 16 residues in the CDR3. From germline, CDR1 is MGHRA and CDR2 YSYEKL. This chain's CDR3 is CASSPVRDRGDYGQYF. Here the CDR3 DNA reads TGCGCCAGCAGCCCAGTCAGGGACAGGGGGGATTACGGGCAGTACTTC.

This clonotype occurred once. This chain links TRBV20-1 with TRBJ2-7; 8 bases align to TRBD1. Germline-derived CDR1 and CDR2 are DFQATT and SNEGSKA (reference sequence). V lost 2 bases and J lost 5; bases outside the gene matches: 8. The CDR3 has 14 residues. The CDR3 sequence: CSARRATGDHEQYF. DNA for the CDR3: TGCAGTGCTAGAAGAGCGACAGGGGACCACGAGCAGTACTTC.

Remarks on this clonotype: A read error may produce the germline difference seen at one junction end. This sequence joins TRBV28 and TRBJ1-5; D ambiguous. CDR3 length: 20 residues. Germline values: CDR1 MDHEN, CDR2 SYDVKM. This chain's CDR3 is CASSFTRMLSLDGKNQPRHF. CDR3 coding DNA: TGTGCCAGCAGTTTTACGAGGATGCTGTCTCTGGACGGTAAAAATCAGCCCCGGCATTTT.

V and J are TRBV29-1 and TRBJ2-2; TRBD2 agrees at 8 bases. The CDR3 contains 13 residues. The germline V gene has CDR1 SQVTM and CDR2 ANQGSEA. With 5 bases clipped from V and 3 bases from J, the junction kept 2 bases outside the gene matches. The CDR3 protein is CSVQLADTGELFF. As DNA, the CDR3 is TGCAGCGTTCAACTAGCGGACACCGGGGAGCTGTTTTTT.

The rearrangement uses TRBV20-1 and TRBJ2-7, with D unclear. The ends were cut back, 4 bases at V and 0 bases at J, with 16 bases in the middle. There are 15 residues in the CDR3. Germline loops: CDR1 DFQATT, CDR2 SNEGSKA (reference sequence). This CDR3 reads CSANYFAVSSYEQYF. In DNA form, the CDR3 reads TGCAGTGCTAATTATTTTGCAGTGAGCTCCTACGAGCAGTACTTC.

This chain links TRBV20-1 with TRBJ2-1, with D possibly TRBD1 on 6 matching bases. Germline assignment: CDR1 DFQATT and CDR2 SNEGSKA (reference sequence). This CDR3 spans 14 amino acids. V was pared by 4 bases and J by 2 bases, with 12 bases between. The CDR3 DNA follows: TGCAGTGCTAAACAGGGAGTAGCCTACAATGAGCAGTTCTTC. It is translated as CSAKQGVAYNEQFF.

This clonotype was recorded a few times. The chain employs TRBV11-2 and TRBJ2-7; D not certain. From germline, CDR1 is SGHAT and CDR2 FQNNGV. The CDR3 is made up of 12 amino acids. The V gene lost 5 bases and the J gene lost 3 bases, with 8 bases spanning the gap. The CDR3 is CASSPMYYEQYF. DNA of the CDR3: TGTGCCAGCAGCCCAATGTACTACGAGCAGTACTTC.

The chain is built from TRBV28 and TRBJ2-2, with 9 bases aligning to TRBD2. This CDR3 is 21 amino acids long. The V gene's germline CDR1 is MDHEN and CDR2 SYDVKM. The V and J ends lost 5 bases and 0 bases, in that order; junction bases with no gene match: 19. The CDR3 region is CASSILRMASGEIPNTGELFF. Here the CDR3 DNA reads TGTGCCAGCAGTATCCTCCGGATGGCTAGCGGGGAAATACCGAACACCGGGGAGCTGTTTTTT.

The rearrangement joins TRBV9 to TRBJ1-1; possibly TRBD1 for D (6 bases). V was pared by 3 bases and J by 7 bases, with 13 bases between. Germline values: CDR1 SGDLS, CDR2 YYNGEE. The CDR3 is 13 residues long. In nucleotides, the CDR3 is TGTGCCAGCAGCGGCAGGACAGCGCATGAAGCTTTCTTT. This encodes CASSGRTAHEAFF.

The J gene is TRBJ2-1, the V gene TRBV9; 8 bases agree with TRBD2. V shed 3 bases and J 5 bases; nucleotides not matched to a gene: 7. The V gene's germline CDR1 is SGDLS and CDR2 YYNGEE. The CDR3 has 15 residues. Here the CDR3 reads CASSASGGADNEQFF. Written as DNA, the CDR3 is TGTGCCAGCAGCGCTTCCGGGGGGGCCGACAATGAGCAGTTCTTC.

The CDR3: CAWNAVNYGYTF. For the CDR3, the DNA is TGTGCCTGGAACGCCGTCAACTATGGCTACACCTTC. This chain connects TRBV30 to TRBJ1-2; no definite D call. V lost 4 bases and J 2 bases, leaving 8 bases between the germline ends. Looked up from germline, CDR1 is GTSNPN and CDR2 is SVGIG (reference sequence). The CDR3 totals 12 residues. Full variable domain (missing parts from reference TRBV30 and TRBJ1-2): SQTIHQWPATLVQPVGSPLSLECTVEGTSNPNLYWYRQAAGRGLQLLFYSVGIGQISSEVPQNLSASRPQDRQFILSSKKLLLSDSGFYLCAWNAVNYGYTFGSGTRLTVV.

The V call is TRBV25-1, the J call TRBJ2-4, with 11 bases fitting TRBD2. The CDR3 totals 16 residues. CDR1 and CDR2 from the germline V gene are MGHDK and SYGVNS. V trimming: 5 bases; J trimming: 13 bases; junction bases outside the gene matches: 16. This CDR3 is CASSLASGRSAYKQYF. The CDR3 DNA reads TGTGCCAGCAGTCTTGCTAGCGGGAGGAGCGCCTACAAGCAGTACTTC. Filled out from reference TRBV25-1 and TRBJ2-4, the complete variable domain reads EADIYQTPRYLVIGTGKKITLECSQTMGHDKMYWYQQDPGMELHLIHYSYGVNSTEKGDLSSESTVSRIRTEHFPLTLESARPSHTSQYLCASSLASGRSAYKQYFGAGTRLSVL.

This chain links TRBV7-8 with TRBJ1-1, with D perhaps matching TRBD1 (5 bases). The CDR3 runs to 15 residues. Trimming stripped 1 base from V and 1 base from J, with 10 bases between. The germline V gene has CDR1 SGHVS and CDR2 FQNEAQ. CDR3 in DNA: TGTGCCAGCAGCTTAGAGATAGGGGCGAACACTGAAGCTTTCTTT. Translating it yields CASSLEIGANTEAFF.

The rearrangement joins TRBV15 to TRBJ2-7, with D unclear. Trimming shortened V by 3 bases and J by 5 bases, and 11 bases separated the two germline ends. Germline V CDR1 and CDR2: LNHNV, YYDKDF (reference sequence). CDR3 length: 13 amino acids. For the CDR3, the DNA is TGTGCCACCAGCAGCGCCTATGGGGACGAGCAGTACTTC. It codes for CATSSAYGDEQYF.

This rearrangement joins TRBV12-3 or TRBV12-4 to TRBJ2-5, with D tentatively TRBD2 (6 bases). V shed 7 bases and J shed 7 bases, with 16 bases lying between them. The CDR3 loop spans 13 amino acids. As DNA, the CDR3 is TGTGCCAGCACCCTCGGGACTCCGCGGACCCAGTACTTC. Translating it yields CASTLGTPRTQYF.

The rearrangement links TRBV12-3 or TRBV12-4 to TRBJ1-2; D ambiguous. The CDR3 totals 13 residues. V lost 2 bases and J 4 bases, leaving 8 bases between the germline ends. The CDR3 protein is CASSLQQSYGYTF. The CDR3 DNA reads TGTGCCAGCAGTTTACAACAGAGCTATGGCTACACCTTC.

The chain uses TRBV20-1 and TRBJ1-2; D is possibly TRBD1 (5 bases). Trimming cost V 4 bases and J 1 base, with 7 bases left between them. CDR3 length: 12 residues. The germline CDR1 and CDR2 sequences are DFQATT and SNEGSKA (reference sequence). The chain's CDR3 is CSANRINYGYTF. In DNA form, the CDR3 reads TGCAGTGCTAACAGGATTAACTATGGCTACACCTTC.